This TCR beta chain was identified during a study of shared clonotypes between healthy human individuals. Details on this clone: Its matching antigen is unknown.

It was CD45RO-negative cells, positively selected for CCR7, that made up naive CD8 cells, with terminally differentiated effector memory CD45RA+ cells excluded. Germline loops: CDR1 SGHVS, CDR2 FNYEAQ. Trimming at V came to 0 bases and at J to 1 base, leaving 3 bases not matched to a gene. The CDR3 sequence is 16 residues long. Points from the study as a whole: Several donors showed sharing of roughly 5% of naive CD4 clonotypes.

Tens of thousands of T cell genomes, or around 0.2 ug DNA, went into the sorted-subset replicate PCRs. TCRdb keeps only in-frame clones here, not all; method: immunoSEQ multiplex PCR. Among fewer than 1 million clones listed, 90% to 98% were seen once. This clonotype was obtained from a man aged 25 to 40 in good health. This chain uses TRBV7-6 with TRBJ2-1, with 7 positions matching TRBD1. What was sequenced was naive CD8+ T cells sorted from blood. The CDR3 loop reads CASSLAPDRSYNEQFF. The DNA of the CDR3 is TGTGCCAGCAGCTTAGCCCCGGACAGGTCCTACAATGAGCAGTTCTTC.